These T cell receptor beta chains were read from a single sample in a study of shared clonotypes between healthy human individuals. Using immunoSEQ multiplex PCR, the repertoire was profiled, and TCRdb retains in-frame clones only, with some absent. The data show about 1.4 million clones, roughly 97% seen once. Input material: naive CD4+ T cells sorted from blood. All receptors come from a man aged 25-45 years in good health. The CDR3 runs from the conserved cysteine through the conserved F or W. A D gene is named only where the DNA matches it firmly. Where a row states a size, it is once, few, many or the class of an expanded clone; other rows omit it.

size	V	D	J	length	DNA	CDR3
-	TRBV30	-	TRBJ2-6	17	TGTGCCTGGAGACCGTGGGATGGATCCTGGGAGGCCAACGTCCTGACTTTC	CAWRPWDGSWEANVLTF
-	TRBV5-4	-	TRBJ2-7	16	TGTGCCAGCAGCTTGGTCGGGGGACTCTCCTCCTACGAGCAGTACTTC	CASSLVGGLSSYEQYF
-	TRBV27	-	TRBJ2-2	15	TGTGCCAGCAGTCTTACTAGGACTCGGTCCGGGGAGCTGTTTTTT	CASSLTRTRSGELFF
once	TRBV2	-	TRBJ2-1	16	TGTGCCAGCAGTGAAGCGCTTGGGACAACCTACAATGAGCAGTTCTTC	CASSEALGTTYNEQFF
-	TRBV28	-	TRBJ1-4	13	TGTGCCAGCGGTTTTCGTAGCGGAGAGAAACTGTTTTTT	CASGFRSGEKLFF
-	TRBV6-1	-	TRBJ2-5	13	TGTGCCAGCATGGGCACGTTGGGCGAGACCCAGTACTTC	CASMGTLGETQYF
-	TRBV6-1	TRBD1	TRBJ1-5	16	TGTGCCAGCAGTGACTACAGGGGAACTCGCAATCAGCCCCAGCATTTT	CASSDYRGTRNQPQHF
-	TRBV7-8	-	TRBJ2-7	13	TGTGCCAGCAGCCTGGCCGTTAACTACGAGCAGTACTTC	CASSLAVNYEQYF
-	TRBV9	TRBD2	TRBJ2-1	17	TGTGCCAGCAGCGTAGCGGTTGGGGGAGGGCCCCCCAATGAGCAGTTCTTC	CASSVAVGGGPPNEQFF
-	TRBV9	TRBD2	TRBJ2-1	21	TGTGCCAGCAGCTCACTTCCCCCCACTAGCGGGGGTTGCGACTCCTACAATGAGCAGTTCTTC	CASSSLPPTSGGCDSYNEQFF
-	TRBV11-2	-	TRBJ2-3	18	TGTGCCAGCACAGCTCTGGCAGGTGGGGATTTTCACACAGATACGCAGTATTTT	CASTALAGGDFHTDTQYF
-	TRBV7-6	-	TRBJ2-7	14	TGTGCCAGCAGCTTAGTGGGGGGCGAGGCCGAGCAGTACTTC	CASSLVGGEAEQYF
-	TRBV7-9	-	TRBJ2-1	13	TGTGCCAGCAGGACAGGTCGTCCCAATGAGCAGTTCTTC	CASRTGRPNEQFF
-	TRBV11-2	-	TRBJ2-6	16	TGTGCCAGCAGCTTGTTCCGGGGTTCTGGGGCCAACGTCCTGACTTTC	CASSLFRGSGANVLTF
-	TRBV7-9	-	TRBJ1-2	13	TGTGCCAGCAGCTTAACATCAGGCGTAGGCTACACCTTC	CASSLTSGVGYTF
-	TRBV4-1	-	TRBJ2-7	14	TGCGCCAGCAGCCAAGGGGAGGCCTCTCGCGAGCAGTACTTC	CASSQGEASREQYF
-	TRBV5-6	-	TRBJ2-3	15	TGTGCCAGCAGCTTGGCCCAGCGTGGCACAGATACGCAGTATTTT	CASSLAQRGTDTQYF
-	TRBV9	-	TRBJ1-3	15	TGTGCCAGCAGCACCCGGGGAGGCTCTGGAAACACCATATATTTT	CASSTRGGSGNTIYF
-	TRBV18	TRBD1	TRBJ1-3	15	TGTGCCAGCTCACCGACAGGGGAATCTGGAAACACCATATATTTT	CASSPTGESGNTIYF
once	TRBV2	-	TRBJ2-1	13	TGTGCCAGCAGCTTGGGTGCGTCTAATGAGCAGTTCTTC	CASSLGASNEQFF
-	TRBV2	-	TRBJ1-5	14	TGTGCCAGCAGTGATATAGAGGGGGTTGGCCCCCAGCATTTT	CASSDIEGVGPQHF
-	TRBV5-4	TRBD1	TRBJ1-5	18	TGTGCCAGCAGCACCATTCTAATTCCGAGGGGGCCCAATCAGCCCCAGCATTTT	CASSTILIPRGPNQPQHF
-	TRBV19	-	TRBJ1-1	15	TGTGCCAGTAGTATAGGGGGACGACGGAACACTGAAGCTTTCTTT	CASSIGGRRNTEAFF
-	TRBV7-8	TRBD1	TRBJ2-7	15	TGTGCCAGCAGCCCCTTCAGGGGGCGTTCTTACGAGCAGTACTTC	CASSPFRGRSYEQYF
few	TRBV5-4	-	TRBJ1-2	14	TGTGCCAGCAGCTTGGGCAGGGAGGTCGGTGGCTACACCTTC	CASSLGREVGGYTF
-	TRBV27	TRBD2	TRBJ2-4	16	TGTGCCAGCAGTCTACTAGCGGGAGGGGCCAAAAACATTCAGTACTTC	CASSLLAGGAKNIQYF
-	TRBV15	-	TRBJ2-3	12	TGTGCCACCAGGCTGGACGGGGGTACGCAGTATTTT	CATRLDGGTQYF
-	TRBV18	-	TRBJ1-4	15	TGTGCCAGCTCACCAAGGCGGGGAAACGGTGAAAAACTGTTTTTT	CASSPRRGNGEKLFF
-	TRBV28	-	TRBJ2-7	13	TGTGCCAGCAGTTCACAGGACAGTCCTCGGCAGTACTTC	CASSSQDSPRQYF
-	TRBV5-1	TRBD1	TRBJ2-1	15	TGCGCCAGCAGCTTGGGGGGACAGGGTTTCAATGAGCAGTTCTTC	CASSLGGQGFNEQFF
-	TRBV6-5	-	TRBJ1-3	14	TGTGCCAGCAGTCCGACCGCCGCTGCAAACACCATATATTTT	CASSPTAAANTIYF
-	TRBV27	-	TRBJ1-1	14	TGTGCCAGCAAACATCCGCGGGCCAACACTGAAGCTTTCTTT	CASKHPRANTEAFF
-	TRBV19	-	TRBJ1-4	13	TGTGCCATCCAACGGAAGACAGATGAAAAACTGTTTTTT	CAIQRKTDEKLFF
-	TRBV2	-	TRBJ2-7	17	TGTGCCAGCAGTGAAATTCCGTCGAGGGTTTCCTCCTACGAGCAGTACTTC	CASSEIPSRVSSYEQYF
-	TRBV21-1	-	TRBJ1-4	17	TGTGCCAGCAGCAAAGCGCTTTATTCAGGGGAGGATGAAAAACTGTTTTTT	CASSKALYSGEDEKLFF
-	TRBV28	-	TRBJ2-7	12	TGTGCCAGCAAGGGGAGAGAGTACGAGCAGTACTTC	CASKGREYEQYF
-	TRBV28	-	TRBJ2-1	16	TGTGCCAGCAGATCCAGGGGGGGGGACTCCTACAATGAGCAGTTCTTC	CASRSRGGDSYNEQFF
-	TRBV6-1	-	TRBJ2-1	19	TGTGCCAGCAGTGCTCGGGGGAGGAGGGGCCAAATTGCCTACAATGAGCAGTTCTTC	CASSARGRRGQIAYNEQFF
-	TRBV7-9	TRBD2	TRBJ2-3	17	TGTGCCAGCAGCTCTGGTAGGACTAGCGACCACACAGATACGCAGTATTTT	CASSSGRTSDHTDTQYF
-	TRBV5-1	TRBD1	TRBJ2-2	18	TGCGCCAGCAGCCCGTTTTCCCCGGGACAGAGGCCGCCCGGGGAGCTGTTTTTT	CASSPFSPGQRPPGELFF
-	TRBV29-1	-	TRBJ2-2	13	TGCAGCGCTCGGCCCCCGGGCACCGGGGAGCTGTTTTTT	CSARPPGTGELFF
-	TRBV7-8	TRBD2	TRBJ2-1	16	TGTGCCAGCAGCTCCTTGGGACTAGAAATTTCCAATGAGCAGTTCTTC	CASSSLGLEISNEQFF
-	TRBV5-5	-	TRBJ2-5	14	TGTGCCAGCAGCTGGAGACAGGTTCAAGAGACCCAGTACTTC	CASSWRQVQETQYF
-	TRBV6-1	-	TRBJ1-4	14	TGTGCCAGCAGTTCTTTACAGCTTAATGAAAAACTGTTTTTT	CASSSLQLNEKLFF
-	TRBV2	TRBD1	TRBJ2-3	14	TGTGCCAGCGGAACCGACAGGGGCGCAGATACGCAGTATTTT	CASGTDRGADTQYF
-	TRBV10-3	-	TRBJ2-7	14	TGTGCCATCGGAGGGTACCTATCGTCCTACGAGCAGTACTTC	CAIGGYLSSYEQYF
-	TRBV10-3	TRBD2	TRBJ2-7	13	TGTGCCACTCTCGGAGGCGGGAGATCCGAGCAGTACTTC	CATLGGGRSEQYF
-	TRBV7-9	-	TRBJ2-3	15	TGTGCCAGCAGCTTATTCTGGGAGAGCTCAGATACGCAGTATTTT	CASSLFWESSDTQYF
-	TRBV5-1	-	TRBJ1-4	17	TGCGCCAGCAGCTTATATCCAGACATCACAACTAATGAAAAACTGTTTTTT	CASSLYPDITTNEKLFF
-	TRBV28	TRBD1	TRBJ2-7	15	TGTGCCAGCAGTTTGGGGACAGGGGGTTTCCACGAGCAGTACTTC	CASSLGTGGFHEQYF
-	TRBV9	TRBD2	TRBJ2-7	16	TGTGCCAGCAGCGTGACTAGCGGGAGTGGGTTGGGCGAGCAGTACTTC	CASSVTSGSGLGEQYF
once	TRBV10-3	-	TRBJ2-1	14	TGTGCCATCAGTGACGGAAAGGGGATCAATGAGCAGTTCTTC	CAISDGKGINEQFF
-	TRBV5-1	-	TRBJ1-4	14	TGCGCCAGCAGCCCCGGGACCAAGGGTGAAAAACTGTTTTTT	CASSPGTKGEKLFF
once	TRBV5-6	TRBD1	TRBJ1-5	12	TGTGCCAGCAGCTTAGACAGGGGGCCCCAGCATTTT	CASSLDRGPQHF
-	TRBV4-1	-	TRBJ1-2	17	TGCGCCAGCAGCCAAGAGGGTTGGCGGCCCACTAACTATGGCTACACCTTC	CASSQEGWRPTNYGYTF